These 2 T cell receptor beta chains share one sample of origin, sequenced in a study of response to subunit inactivated influenza vaccine. MiXCR, run by TCRdb on the RT-PCR reads, gives a single entry per CDR3 protein. Among 450,000 to 500,000 distinct CDR3 sequences, 9.5% to 12% were seen once, and the ten largest hold 10% to 15%. Sequences were derived from PBMCs from blood, sampled 40 to 50 days after vaccination. Every receptor here comes from a man in his forties or fifties who received an inactivated influenza vaccine.

This clonotype was counted a few times. The chain couples TRBV20-1 to TRBJ2-2; 7 nucleotides align to TRBD2. V shed 6 bases, J shed 5 bases, and the junction held 9 bases outside the gene matches. CDR1 is DFQATT and CDR2 is SNEGSKA in the germline V gene (reference sequence). CDR3 size: 14 residues. CDR3 sequence: CSAPMGGWTGELFF. The CDR3 DNA is TGCAGTGCCCCAATGGGGGGGTGGACCGGGGAGCTGTTTTTT.

The sample holds a few counts of this clonotype. This chain joins TRBV24-1 and TRBJ2-5; no clear D. Trimming left V 1 base short and J 1 base short, with 3 bases between. The CDR3 sequence is 13 residues long. From germline, CDR1 is KGHDR and CDR2 SFDVKD. As DNA, the CDR3 is TGTGCCACCAGTGATTTCGTCCAAGAGACCCAGTACTTC. It is translated as CATSDFVQETQYF.